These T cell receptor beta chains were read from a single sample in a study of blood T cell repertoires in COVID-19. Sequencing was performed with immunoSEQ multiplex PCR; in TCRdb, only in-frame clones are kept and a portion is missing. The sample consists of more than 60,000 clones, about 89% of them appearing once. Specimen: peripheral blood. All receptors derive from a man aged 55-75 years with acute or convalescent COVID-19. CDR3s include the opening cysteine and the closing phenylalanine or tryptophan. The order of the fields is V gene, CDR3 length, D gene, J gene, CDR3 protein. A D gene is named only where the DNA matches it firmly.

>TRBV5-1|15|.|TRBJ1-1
CASSSTGRGSTEAFF
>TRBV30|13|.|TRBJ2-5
CAWSVQGLPTQYF
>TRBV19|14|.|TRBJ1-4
CASSIALRGEKLFF
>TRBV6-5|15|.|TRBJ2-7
CASSYSRGSSYEQYF
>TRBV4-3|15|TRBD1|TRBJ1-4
CASSQADRDNEKLFF
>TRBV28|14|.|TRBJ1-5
CASSFWTFNQPQHF
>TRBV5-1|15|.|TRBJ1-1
CASSFGANINTEAFF
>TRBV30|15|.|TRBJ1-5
CAWSYEQGSNQPQHF
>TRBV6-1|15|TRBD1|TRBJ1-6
CASSEGQGYNSPLHF
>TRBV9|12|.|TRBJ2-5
CASSGQKETQYF
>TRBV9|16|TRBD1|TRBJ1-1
CASNSEGAIDSTEAFF
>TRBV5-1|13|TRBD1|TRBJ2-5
CATAAGTGETQYF
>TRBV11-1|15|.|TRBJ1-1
CASSLGTGGRPEAFF
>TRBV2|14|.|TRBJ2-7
CASSEGSPSYEQYF
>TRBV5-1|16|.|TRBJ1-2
CASSYLGGQPTDGYTF
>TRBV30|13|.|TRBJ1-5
CAWSLQEGQPQHF
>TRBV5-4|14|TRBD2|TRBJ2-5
CASSLGLARETQYF
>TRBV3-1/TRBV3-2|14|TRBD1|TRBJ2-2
CASSQVRGKGELFF
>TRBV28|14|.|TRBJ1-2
CASSQRGGPYGYTF
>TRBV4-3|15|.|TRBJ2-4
CASSQGAVAKNIQYF
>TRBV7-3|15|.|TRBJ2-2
CASSSNPTNTGELFF
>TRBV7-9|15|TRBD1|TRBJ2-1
CASSSGQGEYNEQFF